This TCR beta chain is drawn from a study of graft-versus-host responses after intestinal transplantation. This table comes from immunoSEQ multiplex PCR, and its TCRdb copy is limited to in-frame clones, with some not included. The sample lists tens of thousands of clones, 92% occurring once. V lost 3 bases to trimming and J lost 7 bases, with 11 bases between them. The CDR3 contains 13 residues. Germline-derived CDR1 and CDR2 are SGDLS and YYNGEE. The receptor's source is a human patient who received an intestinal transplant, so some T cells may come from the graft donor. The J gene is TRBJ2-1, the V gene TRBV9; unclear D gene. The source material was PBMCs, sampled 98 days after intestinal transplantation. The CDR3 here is CASSGFLGNEQFF. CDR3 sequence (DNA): TGTGCCAGCAGCGGATTTCTAGGGAATGAGCAGTTCTTC.